This entry concerns a single T cell receptor (beta chain). Its antigen is unidentified. The data were taken from a study of T cells in localized non-small cell lung cancer. Study outcomes and limitations: One tumor region alone was sequenced, and heterogeneity therefore remains possible.

Trimming stripped 6 bases from V and 7 bases from J, with 16 bases between. CDR3 length: 15 residues. Germline CDR1 reads MNHNS; CDR2 reads SASEGT. TCRdb's copy holds only in-frame clones and misses some; the assay was immunoSEQ multiplex PCR. The sample shows approximately 80,000 clones, around 82% of them seen only once. This rearrangement joins TRBV6-1 to TRBJ1-6, with a tentative D call TRBD1 (6 bases). The sample here was peripheral blood, taken before any cancer treatment. The origin of this receptor is an older female donor with stage I lung adenocarcinoma. CDR3 loop: CASRVQGEGNSPLHF. Here the CDR3 DNA reads TGTGCCAGCAGAGTACAGGGTGAGGGGAATTCACCCCTCCACTTT.